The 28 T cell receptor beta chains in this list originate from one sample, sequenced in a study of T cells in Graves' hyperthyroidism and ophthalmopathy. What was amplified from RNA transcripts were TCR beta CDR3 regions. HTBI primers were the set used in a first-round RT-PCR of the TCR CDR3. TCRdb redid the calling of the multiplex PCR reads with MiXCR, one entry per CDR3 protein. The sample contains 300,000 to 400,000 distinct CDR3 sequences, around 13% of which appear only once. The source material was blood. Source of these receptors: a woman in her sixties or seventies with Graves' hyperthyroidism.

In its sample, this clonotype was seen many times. The chain's CDR3 is CASSLGSGGNIQYF. The CDR3 DNA reads as TGTGCCAGCAGTTTAGGAAGCGGGGGGAACATTCAGTACTTC. The chain has TRBV12-3 or TRBV12-4 and TRBJ2-4; 9 nucleotides line up with TRBD2. The CDR3 extends over 14 amino acids. V trimming: 1 base; J trimming: 7 bases; junction bases outside the gene matches: 2.

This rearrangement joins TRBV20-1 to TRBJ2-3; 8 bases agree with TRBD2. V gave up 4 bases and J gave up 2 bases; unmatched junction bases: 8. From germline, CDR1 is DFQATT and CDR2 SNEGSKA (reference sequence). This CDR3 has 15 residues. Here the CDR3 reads CSATLAGSSTDTQYF. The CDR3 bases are TGCAGTGCTACTCTAGCGGGCTCTTCCACAGATACGCAGTATTTT.

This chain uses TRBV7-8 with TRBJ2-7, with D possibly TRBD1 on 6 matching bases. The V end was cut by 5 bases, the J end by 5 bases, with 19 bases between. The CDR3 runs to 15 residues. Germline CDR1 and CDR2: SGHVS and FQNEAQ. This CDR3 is CASSHPHRADDEQYF. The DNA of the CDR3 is TGTGCCAGCAGCCATCCCCACAGGGCCGACGACGAGCAGTACTTC.

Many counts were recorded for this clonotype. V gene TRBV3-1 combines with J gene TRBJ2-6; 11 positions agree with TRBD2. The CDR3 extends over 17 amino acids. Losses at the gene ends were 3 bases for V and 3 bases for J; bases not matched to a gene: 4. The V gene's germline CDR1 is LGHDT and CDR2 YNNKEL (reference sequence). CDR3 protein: CASSQTSGIGGANVLTF. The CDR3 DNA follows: TGTGCCAGCAGCCAGACTAGCGGGATCGGTGGGGCCAACGTCCTGACTTTC.

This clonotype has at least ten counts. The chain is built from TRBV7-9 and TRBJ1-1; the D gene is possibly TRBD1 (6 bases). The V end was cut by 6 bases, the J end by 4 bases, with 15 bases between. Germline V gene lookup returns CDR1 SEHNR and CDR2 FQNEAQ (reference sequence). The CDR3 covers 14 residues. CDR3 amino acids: CASRRLFRGTEAFF. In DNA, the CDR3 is TGTGCCAGCAGACGACTCTTCAGGGGCACTGAAGCTTTCTTT.

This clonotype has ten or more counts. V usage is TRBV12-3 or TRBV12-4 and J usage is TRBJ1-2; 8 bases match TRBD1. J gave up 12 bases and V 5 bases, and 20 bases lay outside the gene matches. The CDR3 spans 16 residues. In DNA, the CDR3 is TGTGCCAGCAGTCCCCCGGGGGCAGGGGGCTTAGTAGGCCACACCTTC. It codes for CASSPPGAGGLVGHTF.

The CDR3 here is CASSGLARDSSYNEQFF. In DNA, the CDR3 is TGTGCCAGCAGTGGGCTAGCGCGAGACAGCTCCTACAATGAGCAGTTCTTC. V and J are TRBV6-1 and TRBJ2-1; a possible D gene is TRBD2 (6 bases). Trimming pared 4 bases from V and 0 bases from J, leaving 16 bases between. The CDR3 totals 17 residues. Per the germline V gene, CDR1 is MNHNS and CDR2 is SASEGT.

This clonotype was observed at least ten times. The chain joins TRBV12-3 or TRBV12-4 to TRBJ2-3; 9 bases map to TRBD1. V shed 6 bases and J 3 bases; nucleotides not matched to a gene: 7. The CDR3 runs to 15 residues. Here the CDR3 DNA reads TGTGCCAGCAGATTTACAGGGGGCGGAACAGATACGCAGTATTTT. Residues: CASRFTGGGTDTQYF.

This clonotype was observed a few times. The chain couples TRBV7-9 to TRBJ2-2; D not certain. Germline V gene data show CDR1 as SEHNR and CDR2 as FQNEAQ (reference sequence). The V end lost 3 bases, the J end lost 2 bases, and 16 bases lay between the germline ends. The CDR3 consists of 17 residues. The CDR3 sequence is CASSFALARSNTGELFF. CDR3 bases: TGTGCCAGCAGCTTCGCTTTGGCGCGTAGTAACACCGGGGAGCTGTTTTTT.

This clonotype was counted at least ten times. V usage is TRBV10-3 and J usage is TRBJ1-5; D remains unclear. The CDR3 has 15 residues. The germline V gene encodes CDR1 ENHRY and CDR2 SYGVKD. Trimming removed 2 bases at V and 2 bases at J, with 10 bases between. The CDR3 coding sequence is TGTGCCATCAGTGAGGGGGTTGGCGGCAATCAGCCCCAGCATTTT. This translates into CAISEGVGGNQPQHF.

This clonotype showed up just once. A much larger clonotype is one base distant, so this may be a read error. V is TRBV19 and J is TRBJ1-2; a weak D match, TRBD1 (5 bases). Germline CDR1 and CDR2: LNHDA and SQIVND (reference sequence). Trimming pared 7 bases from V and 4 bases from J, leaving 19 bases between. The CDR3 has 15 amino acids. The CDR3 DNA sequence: TGTGCCAGTAATGTGGGACCCCCAGTTGCCTATGGCTACACCTTC. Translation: CASNVGPPVAYGYTF.

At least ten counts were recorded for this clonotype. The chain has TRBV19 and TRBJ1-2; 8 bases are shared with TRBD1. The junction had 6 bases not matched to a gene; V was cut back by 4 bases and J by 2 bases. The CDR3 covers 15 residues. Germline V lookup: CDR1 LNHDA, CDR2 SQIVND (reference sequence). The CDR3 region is CASSTQGAGNYGYTF. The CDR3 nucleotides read TGTGCCAGTAGTACTCAGGGGGCTGGGAACTATGGCTACACCTTC. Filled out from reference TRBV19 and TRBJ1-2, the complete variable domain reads DGGITQSPKYLFRKEGQNVTLSCEQNLNHDAMYWYRQDPGQGLRLIYYSQIVNDFQKGDIAEGYSVSREKKESFPLTVTSAQKNPTAFYLCASSTQGAGNYGYTFGSGTRLTVV.

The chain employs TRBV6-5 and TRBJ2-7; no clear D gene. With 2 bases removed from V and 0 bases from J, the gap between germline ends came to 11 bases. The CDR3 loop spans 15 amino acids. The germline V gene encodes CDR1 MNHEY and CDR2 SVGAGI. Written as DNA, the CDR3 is TGTGCCAGCAGTTACAGTCCCAAGAGCTCCTACGAGCAGTACTTC. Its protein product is CASSYSPKSSYEQYF.

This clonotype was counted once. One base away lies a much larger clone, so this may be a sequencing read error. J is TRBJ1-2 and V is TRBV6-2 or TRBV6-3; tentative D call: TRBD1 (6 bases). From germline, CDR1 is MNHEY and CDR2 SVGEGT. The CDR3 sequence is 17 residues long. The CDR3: CANSRRQGSFARFGYTF. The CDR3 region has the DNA TGTGCCAACAGTAGACGGCAGGGGTCGTTTGCCAGGTTTGGCTACACCTTC.

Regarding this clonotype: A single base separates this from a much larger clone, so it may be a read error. DNA for the CDR3: TGTGCCTGGAGGCGGGCTAGCGGGTACGAGCAGCACTTC. This gives the protein CAWRRASGYEQHF. The chain uses TRBV30 and TRBJ2-7, with 8 bases lining up with TRBD2. The length of the CDR3 is 13 residues. CDR1 is GTSNPN, CDR2 SVGIG, per germline (reference sequence).

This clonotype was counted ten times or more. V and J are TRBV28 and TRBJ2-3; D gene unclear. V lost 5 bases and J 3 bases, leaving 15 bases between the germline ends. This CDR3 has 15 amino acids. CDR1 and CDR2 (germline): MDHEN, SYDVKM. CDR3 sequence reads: CASSPPAEWTDTQYF. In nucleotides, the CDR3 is TGTGCCAGCAGTCCCCCTGCGGAGTGGACAGATACGCAGTATTTT.

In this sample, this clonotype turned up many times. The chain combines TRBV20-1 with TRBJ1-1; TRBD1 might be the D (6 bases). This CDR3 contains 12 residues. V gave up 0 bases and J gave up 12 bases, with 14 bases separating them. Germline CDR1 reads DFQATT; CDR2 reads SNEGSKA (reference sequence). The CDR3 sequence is CSARDLQGSSFF. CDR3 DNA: TGCAGTGCTAGAGATCTACAGGGTAGTTCTTTCTTT.

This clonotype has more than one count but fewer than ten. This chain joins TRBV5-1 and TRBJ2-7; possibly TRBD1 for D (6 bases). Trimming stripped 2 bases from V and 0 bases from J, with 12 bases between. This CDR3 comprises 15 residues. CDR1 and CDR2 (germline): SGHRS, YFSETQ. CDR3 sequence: CASSFGQTDSYEQYF. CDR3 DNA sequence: TGCGCCAGCAGCTTTGGACAGACCGACTCCTACGAGCAGTACTTC.

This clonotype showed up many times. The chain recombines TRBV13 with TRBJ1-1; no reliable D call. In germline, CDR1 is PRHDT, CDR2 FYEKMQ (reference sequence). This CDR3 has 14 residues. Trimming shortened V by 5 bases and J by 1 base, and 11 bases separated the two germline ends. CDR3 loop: CASSGPPRNTEAFF. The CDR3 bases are TGTGCCAGCAGCGGACCACCGAGGAACACTGAAGCTTTCTTT.

CDR3 coding DNA: TGTGCCAGCAGCGGAGCAAGCGGCCAGGTTGGAACCGGGGAGCTGTTTTTT. This gives the protein CASSGASGQVGTGELFF. The chain uses TRBV9 and TRBJ2-2; possible D gene TRBD2, 5 bases. The CDR3 covers 17 residues. V gave up 3 bases and J gave up 5 bases, with 20 bases separating them. Germline V gene data show CDR1 as SGDLS and CDR2 as YYNGEE. The whole variable domain, remainder taken from reference TRBV9 and TRBJ2-2, is DSGVTQTPKHLITATGQRVTLRCSPRSGDLSVYWYQQSLDQGLQFLIQYYNGEERAKGNILERFSAQQFPDLHSELNLSSLELGDSALYFCASSGASGQVGTGELFFGEGSRLTVL.

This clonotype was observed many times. Written as DNA, the CDR3 is TGTGCCAGCAGTCCTGTGGGGGAAGTCCAAGAGACCCAGTACTTC. Protein: CASSPVGEVQETQYF. The rearrangement uses TRBV27 and TRBJ2-5; D tentatively fits TRBD1 or TRBD2 (5 bases each). Germline V CDR1 and CDR2: MNHEY, SMNVEV (reference sequence). The CDR3 consists of 15 residues. Trimming removed 5 bases from V and 1 base from J, with 14 bases in between.

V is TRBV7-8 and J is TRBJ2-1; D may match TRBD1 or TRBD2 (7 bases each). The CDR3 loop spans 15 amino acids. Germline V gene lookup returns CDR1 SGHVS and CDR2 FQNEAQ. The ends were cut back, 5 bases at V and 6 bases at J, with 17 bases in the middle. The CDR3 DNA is TGTGCCAGCAGCACCCAGGGGGGGGGAGGCAATGAGCAGTTCTTC. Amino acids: CASSTQGGGGNEQFF.

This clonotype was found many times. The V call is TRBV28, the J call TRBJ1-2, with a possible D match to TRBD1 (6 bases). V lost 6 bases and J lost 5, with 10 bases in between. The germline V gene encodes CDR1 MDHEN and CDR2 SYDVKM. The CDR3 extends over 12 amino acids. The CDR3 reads CASRTGSYGYTF. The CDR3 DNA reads TGTGCCAGCAGAACAGGGAGTTATGGCTACACCTTC.

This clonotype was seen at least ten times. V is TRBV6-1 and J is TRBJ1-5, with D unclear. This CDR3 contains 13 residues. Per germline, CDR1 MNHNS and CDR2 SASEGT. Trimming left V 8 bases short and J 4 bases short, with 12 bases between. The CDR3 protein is CASRGIDNQPQHF. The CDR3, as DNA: TGTGCCAGCCGAGGGATTGATAATCAGCCCCAGCATTTT.

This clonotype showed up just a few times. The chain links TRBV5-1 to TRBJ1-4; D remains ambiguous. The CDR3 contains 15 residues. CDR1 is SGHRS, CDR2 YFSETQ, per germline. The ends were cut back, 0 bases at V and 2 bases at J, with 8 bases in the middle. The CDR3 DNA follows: TGCGCCAGCAGCTTGGGCCCGGGGACTAATGAAAAACTGTTTTTT. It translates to CASSLGPGTNEKLFF.

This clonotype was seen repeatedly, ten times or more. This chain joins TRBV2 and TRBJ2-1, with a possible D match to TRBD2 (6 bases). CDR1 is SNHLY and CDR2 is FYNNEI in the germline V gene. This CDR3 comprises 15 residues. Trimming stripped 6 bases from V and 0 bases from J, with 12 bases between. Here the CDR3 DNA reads TGTGCCAGCAGGGCTAGCGCAAGCTCCTACAATGAGCAGTTCTTC. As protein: CASRASASSYNEQFF.

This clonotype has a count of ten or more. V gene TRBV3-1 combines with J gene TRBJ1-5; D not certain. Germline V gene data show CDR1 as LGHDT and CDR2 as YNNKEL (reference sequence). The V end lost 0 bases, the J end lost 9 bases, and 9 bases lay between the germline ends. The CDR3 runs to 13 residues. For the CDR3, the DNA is TGTGCCAGCAGCCAAGATCCCGGGAGGCCCCAGCATTTT. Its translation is CASSQDPGRPQHF.

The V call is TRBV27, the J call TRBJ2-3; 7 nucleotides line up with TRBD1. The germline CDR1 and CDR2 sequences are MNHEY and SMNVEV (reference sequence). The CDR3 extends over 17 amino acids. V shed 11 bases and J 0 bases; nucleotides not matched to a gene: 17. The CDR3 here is CAWSLDRDPASTDTQYF. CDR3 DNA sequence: TGTGCCTGGAGTCTTGACAGGGACCCTGCTAGCACAGATACGCAGTATTTT.